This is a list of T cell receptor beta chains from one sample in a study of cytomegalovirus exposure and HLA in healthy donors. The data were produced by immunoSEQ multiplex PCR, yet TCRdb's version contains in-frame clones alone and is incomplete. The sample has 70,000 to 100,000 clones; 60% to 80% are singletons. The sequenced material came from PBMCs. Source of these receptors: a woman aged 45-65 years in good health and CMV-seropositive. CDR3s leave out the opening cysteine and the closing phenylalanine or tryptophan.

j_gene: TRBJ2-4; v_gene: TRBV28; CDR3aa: ASTPGQGSKNIQY
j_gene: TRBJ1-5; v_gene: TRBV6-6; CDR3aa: ASRSMGQGGNQPQH
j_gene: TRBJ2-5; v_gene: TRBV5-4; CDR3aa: ASLGPGTLGAETQY
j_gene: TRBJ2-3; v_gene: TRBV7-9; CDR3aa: ASSPRQDTDTQY
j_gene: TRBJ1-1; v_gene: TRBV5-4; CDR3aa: ASSLLTGGAQEAF
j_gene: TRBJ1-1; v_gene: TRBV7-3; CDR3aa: ASSQQGAGTEAF
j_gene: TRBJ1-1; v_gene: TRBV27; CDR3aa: ASTDTMNTEAF
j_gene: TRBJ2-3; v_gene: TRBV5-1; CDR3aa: ASSPRTDGITQY
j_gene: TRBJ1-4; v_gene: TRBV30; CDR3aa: AWTGILNEKLF
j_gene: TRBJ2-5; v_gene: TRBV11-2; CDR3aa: ASSIILAGGPETQY
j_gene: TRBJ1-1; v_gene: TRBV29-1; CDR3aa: SGGTGGGGAF
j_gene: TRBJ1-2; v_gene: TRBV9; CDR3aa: ASSVGTDYGYT
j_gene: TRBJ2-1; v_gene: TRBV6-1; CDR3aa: ASSEEDGGGYNEQF
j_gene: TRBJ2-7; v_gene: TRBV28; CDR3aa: ASSMGDRVISEQY
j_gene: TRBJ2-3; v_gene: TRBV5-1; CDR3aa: ASSPGTSGTDTQY
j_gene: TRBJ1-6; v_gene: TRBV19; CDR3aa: ATGQGARPLH
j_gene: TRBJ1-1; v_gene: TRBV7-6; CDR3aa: ASSLGGILDTEAF
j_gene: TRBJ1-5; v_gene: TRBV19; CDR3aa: ASSSVRGINQPQH
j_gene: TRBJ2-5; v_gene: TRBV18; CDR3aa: ASSPQLQNPGETQY
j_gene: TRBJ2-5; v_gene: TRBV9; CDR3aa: ASSVSSGRAQETQY